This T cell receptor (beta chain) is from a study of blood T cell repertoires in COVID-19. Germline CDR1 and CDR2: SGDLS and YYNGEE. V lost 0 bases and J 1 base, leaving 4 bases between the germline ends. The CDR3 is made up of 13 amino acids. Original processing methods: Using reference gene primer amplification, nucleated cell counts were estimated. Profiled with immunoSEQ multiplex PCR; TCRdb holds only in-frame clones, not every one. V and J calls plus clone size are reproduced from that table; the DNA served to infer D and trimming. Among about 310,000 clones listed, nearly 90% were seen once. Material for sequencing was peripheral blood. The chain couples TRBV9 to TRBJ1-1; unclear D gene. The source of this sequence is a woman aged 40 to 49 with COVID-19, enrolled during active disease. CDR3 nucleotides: TGTGCCAGCAGCGTAGCGGGGAACACTGAAGCTTTCTTT. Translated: CASSVAGNTEAFF.